The sequence of this T cell receptor beta chain was determined in a study of blood T cell repertoires in COVID-19. The authors' processing: Quantification of nucleated cells was approximated via reference gene primer amplification. TCRdb keeps only in-frame clones here, not all; method: immunoSEQ multiplex PCR. From that table come the V and J calls and clone size; the DNA was used to work out D and trimming. The sample holds under 130,000 clones, just over 85% seen once. The germline CDR1 and CDR2 sequences are SGHDT and YYEEEE. The length of the CDR3 is 13 residues. Trimming shortened V by 4 bases and J by 1 base, and 8 bases separated the two germline ends.

Source material: peripheral blood. The chain combines TRBV5-6 with TRBJ1-1, with D uncertain. The source of this sequence is a human donor in a cohort sampled during active COVID-19. The CDR3 nucleotides are TGTGCCAGCAGCGAAACTGGGAACACTGAAGCTTTCTTT. It encodes CASSETGNTEAFF.